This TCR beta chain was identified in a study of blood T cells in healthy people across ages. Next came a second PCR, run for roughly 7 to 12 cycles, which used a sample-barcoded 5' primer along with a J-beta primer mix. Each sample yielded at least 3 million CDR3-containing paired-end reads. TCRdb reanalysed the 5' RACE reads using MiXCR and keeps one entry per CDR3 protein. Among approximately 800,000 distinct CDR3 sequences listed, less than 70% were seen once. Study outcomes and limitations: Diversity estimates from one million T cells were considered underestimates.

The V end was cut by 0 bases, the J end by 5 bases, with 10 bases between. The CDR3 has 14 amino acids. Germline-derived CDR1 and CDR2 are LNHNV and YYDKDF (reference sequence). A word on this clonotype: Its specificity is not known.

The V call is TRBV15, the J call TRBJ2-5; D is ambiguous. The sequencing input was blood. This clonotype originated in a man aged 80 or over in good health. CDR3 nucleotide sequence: TGTGCCACCAGCAGAGACCCAGCCAGGGAGACCCAGTACTTC. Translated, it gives CATSRDPARETQYF.